The clone carrying this TCR beta chain was picked up many times. Its antigen is not identified. The data belong to a study of T-cell reconstitution after alpha-beta-depleted transplantation in children. General study results and limits: T-cell numbers and diversity, one year after transplant, stemmed largely from T cells that were newly produced. Where alpha-beta T cells came from about two months after transplant was reportedly several hundred expanded graft clones. Some patients showed high day-60 TCRbeta diversity, which derived from surviving recipient T cells and thymic progenitors.

For TCRbeta, the library was prepared with unique molecular identifiers. A single record per CDR3 protein comes from TCRdb applying MiXCR to the PCR reads. In the table there are about 260,000 distinct CDR3 sequences, approximately 8% of which are singletons. Germline-derived CDR1 and CDR2 are SGHRS and YFSETQ. The CDR3 is 14 amino acids. The V and J ends lost 0 bases and 1 base respectively, with 7 bases between them. Here the sequenced sample was PBMCs, mostly from graft donor cells, taken 180 days after TCRalphabeta/CD19-depleted stem cell transplant. The chain uses TRBV5-1 and TRBJ1-2; D call uncertain. The clonotype originates from a male patient aged 10 to 17 who had a stem cell transplant for acute lymphoblastic leukemia, so the T cells may come from the graft donor. CDR3 sequence reads: CASSLEGGNYGYTF. CDR3 DNA sequence: TGCGCCAGCAGCTTGGAGGGCGGTAACTATGGCTACACCTTC. The full variable domain, its missing parts supplied by reference TRBV5-1 and TRBJ1-2, is KAGVTQTPRYLIKTRGQQVTLSCSPISGHRSVSWYQQTPGQGLQFLFEYFSETQRNKGNFPGRFSGRQFSNSRSEMNVSTLELGDSALYLCASSLEGGNYGYTFGSGTRLTVV.